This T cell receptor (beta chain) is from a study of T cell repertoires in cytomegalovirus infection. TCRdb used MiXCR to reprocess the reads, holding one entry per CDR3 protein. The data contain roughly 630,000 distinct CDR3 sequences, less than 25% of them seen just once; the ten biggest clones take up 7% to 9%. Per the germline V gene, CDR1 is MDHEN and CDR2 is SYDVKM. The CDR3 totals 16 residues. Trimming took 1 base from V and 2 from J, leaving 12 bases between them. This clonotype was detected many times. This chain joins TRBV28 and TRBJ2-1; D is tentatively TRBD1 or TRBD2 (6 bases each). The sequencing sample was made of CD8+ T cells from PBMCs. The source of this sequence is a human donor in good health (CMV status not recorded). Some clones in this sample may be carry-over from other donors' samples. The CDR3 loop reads CASSLFGGGTYNEQFF. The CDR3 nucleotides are TGTGCCAGCAGTTTATTTGGGGGCGGGACCTACAATGAGCAGTTCTTC.